This T cell receptor beta chain appears in the sequencing data of a study of blood T cell repertoires in COVID-19. About the study: Whether acute or convalescent, the COVID-19 samples came from the United States, Italy and Spain. PBMCs, B-cell-depleted T cells, or T cells were the source of the cDNA or gDNA that made up the material.

CDR1 is LNHDA and CDR2 is SQIVND in the germline V gene (reference sequence). The CDR3 loop spans 16 amino acids. Losses at the gene ends were 6 bases for V and 5 bases for J; bases not matched to a gene: 8. Original analysis: Amplifying reference gene primers gave estimates of nucleated cell counts. Sequenced by immunoSEQ multiplex PCR; TCRdb stores in-frame clones only, minus some. V and J calls and clone size come straight from that table; D and trimming were deduced from the DNA. The sample lists some 150,000 clones, 80% to 90% occurring once. The source is a woman aged 40 to 55 with acute or convalescent COVID-19. The J gene is TRBJ2-1, the V gene TRBV19; TRBD1 aligns across 12 bases. The specimen was peripheral blood. The CDR3 loop is CASRLWGQGAHNEQFF. The CDR3 nucleotides are TGTGCCAGTAGACTATGGGGACAGGGGGCTCACAATGAGCAGTTCTTC.